This T cell receptor beta chain was captured in a study of blood T cell repertoires in COVID-19. The CDR3 runs to 15 residues. CDR1 and CDR2 from the germline V gene are MRHNA and SNTAGT. V was shortened by 6 bases and J by 2 bases, with 11 bases between the two germline ends. This table comes from immunoSEQ multiplex PCR, and its TCRdb copy is limited to in-frame clones, with some not included. The table includes 120,000 or so clones, around 79% detected once. The chain recombines TRBV6-4 with TRBJ2-6; perhaps TRBD2 as D (5 bases). The TCR comes from an elderly woman with active or convalescent COVID-19. Source material: peripheral blood. The CDR3 loop is CASSVSGAGANVLTF. The CDR3 DNA sequence: TGTGCCAGCAGCGTCAGCGGTGCTGGGGCCAACGTCCTGACTTTC.